A single TCR beta chain is shown here with its context. The entry originates in a study of blood T cell repertoires in COVID-19. Study-level information: Acute and convalescent COVID-19 samples came from the United States, Italy and Spain. The cDNA or gDNA used as material had been derived from T cells, B-cell-depleted T cells, or PBMCs.

Under the authors' procedure: Quantification of nucleated cells was approximated via reference gene primer amplification. The assay was immunoSEQ multiplex PCR, and TCRdb's table has in-frame clones only and misses some. V and J calls and clone size are those listed in that table; D and trimming were worked out from the DNA. This table holds 200,000 to 300,000 clones, about 86% found once. Trimming shortened V by 5 bases and J by 5 bases, and 15 bases separated the two germline ends. Per germline, CDR1 SGHVS and CDR2 FNYEAQ. The CDR3 has 15 amino acids. The rearrangement links TRBV7-6 to TRBJ1-4; a weak D match, TRBD1 (5 bases). The specimen was peripheral blood. The clonotype was recovered from a man older than 75 with acute or convalescent COVID-19. CDR3 region: CASSQWGTENEKLFF. CDR3 in DNA: TGTGCCAGCAGCCAATGGGGCACGGAGAATGAAAAACTGTTTTTT.